The T cell receptor (beta chain) described here comes from a study of neurological immune-mediated disorders. V lost 4 bases and J lost 8, with 11 bases in between. The V gene's germline CDR1 is SEHNR and CDR2 FQNEAQ (reference sequence). CDR3 length: 12 residues. TCRdb reanalysed the 5' RACE reads using MiXCR and keeps one entry per CDR3 protein. The sample carries approximately 87,000 distinct CDR3 sequences, 13% to 15% recorded once. The sequenced material came from PBMCs. This clonotype originated in a woman between 45 and 60 years old in good health. The chain joins TRBV7-9 to TRBJ1-1, with D possibly TRBD1 on 5 matching bases. The CDR3 loop reads CASSWLGGEAFF. The CDR3 DNA reads as TGTGCCAGCAGCTGGCTTGGGGGAGAAGCTTTCTTT. Combining the CDR3 with reference TRBV7-9 and TRBJ1-1 gives the whole variable domain DTGVSQNPRHKITKRGQNVTFRCDPISEHNRLYWYRQTLGQGPEFLTYFQNEAQLEKSRLLSDRFSAERPKGSFSTLEIQRTEQGDSAMYLCASSWLGGEAFFGQGTRLTVV.